The rows below give T cell receptor beta chains drawn from one sample of a study of cytomegalovirus exposure and HLA in healthy donors. The table came from immunoSEQ multiplex PCR; TCRdb's copy has only in-frame clones and leaves some out. The sample lists approximately 170,000 clones; approximately 80% were seen once. The sequencing input was PBMCs. The receptors come from a boy between 2 and 10 years old in good health and CMV-seronegative. Both conserved end residues are part of each CDR3. D genes are given only for firm matches. Size is omitted from some rows. Given values are once, few, many or a class for expanded clones.

d_gene	abundance	v_gene	j_gene	CDR3aa	CDR3nt
-	-	TRBV7-9	TRBJ1-3	CASSLEGLTRDF	TGTGCCAGCAGCTTAGAGGGACTAACAAGGGATTTT
TRBD1	-	TRBV6-1	TRBJ2-3	CASSGGQGAADTQYF	TGTGCCAGCAGTGGGGGACAGGGGGCGGCAGATACGCAGTATTTT
-	-	TRBV6-5	TRBJ1-1	CASSYLRGAEAFF	TGTGCCAGCAGTTACTTGCGCGGGGCTGAAGCTTTCTTT
TRBD1	-	TRBV25-1	TRBJ1-1	CASRDRGEQMNTEAFF	TGTGCCAGCAGGGACAGGGGGGAACAAATGAACACTGAAGCTTTCTTT
TRBD2	-	TRBV11-1	TRBJ2-3	CASRGSGSANTQYF	TGTGCCAGCCGGGGTAGCGGGAGTGCTAATACGCAGTATTTT
-	few	TRBV4-3	TRBJ1-1	CASSQARQLNTEAFF	TGCGCCAGCAGCCAAGCGCGACAGTTGAACACTGAAGCTTTCTTT
-	once	TRBV19	TRBJ2-1	CASSIRAKDEQFF	TGTGCCAGTAGTATCAGGGCAAAGGATGAGCAGTTCTTC
TRBD1	-	TRBV7-9	TRBJ2-5	CASSFRDRHQETQYF	TGTGCCAGCAGCTTCAGGGACAGGCACCAAGAGACCCAGTACTTC
-	-	TRBV25-1	TRBJ2-1	CASSKHAGAYNEQFF	TGTGCCAGCAGTAAACATGCGGGGGCTTACAATGAGCAGTTCTTC
-	-	TRBV5-1	TRBJ2-3	CASRSLSTDTQYF	TGCGCCAGCAGAAGCCTTAGCACAGATACGCAGTATTTT
TRBD1	-	TRBV7-9	TRBJ1-2	CSSSPLGQGANYGYTF	TGTTCCAGCAGCCCCTTGGGGCAGGGGGCCAACTATGGCTACACCTTC
-	-	TRBV4-1	TRBJ1-1	CASSQVGLTGSNTEAFF	TGCGCCAGCAGCCAAGTGGGCTTGACAGGTTCGAACACTGAAGCTTTCTTT
TRBD1	-	TRBV7-8	TRBJ2-6	CASRRDRGPGANVLTF	TGTGCCAGCAGGAGGGACAGGGGGCCTGGGGCCAACGTCCTGACTTTC
TRBD2	-	TRBV11-1	TRBJ2-7	CASSRGTSSYEQYF	TGTGCCAGCAGCCGCGGGACTAGCTCCTACGAGCAGTACTTC
-	once	TRBV30	TRBJ1-2	CAWTANYGYTF	TGTGCCTGGACAGCTAACTATGGCTACACCTTC
-	-	TRBV9	TRBJ1-1	CASSVAGGQAFF	TGTGCCAGCAGCGTTGCGGGGGGCCAAGCTTTCTTT
-	-	TRBV7-9	TRBJ1-3	CASRPGIAIGNTIYF	TGTGCCAGCAGACCCGGGATCGCCATTGGAAACACCATATATTTT
-	-	TRBV29-1	TRBJ1-2	CSVEGVGRALNYGYTF	TGCAGCGTTGAAGGAGTAGGCAGGGCTCTTAACTATGGCTACACCTTC
-	-	TRBV14	TRBJ1-5	CASSRSTGINQPQHF	TGTGCCAGCAGCCGTTCTACAGGGATTAATCAGCCCCAGCATTTT
-	-	TRBV18	TRBJ2-1	CASSPLERALYNEQFF	TGTGCCAGCTCCCCTCTGGAGCGGGCGTTGTACAATGAGCAGTTCTTC
-	-	TRBV5-4	TRBJ1-1	CASSLGADTEAFF	TGTGCCAGCAGCTTGGGGGCCGACACTGAAGCTTTCTTT
-	-	TRBV19	TRBJ2-2	CASSIRGSSGELFF	TGTGCCAGTAGTATTAGGGGTAGCTCCGGGGAGCTGTTTTTT
-	-	TRBV6-4	TRBJ1-1	CASSDLGSRTEAFF	TGTGCCAGCAGTGACCTGGGGAGTCGGACTGAAGCTTTCTTT
TRBD1	-	TRBV28	TRBJ1-2	CATSDRVGGYTF	TGTGCCACCTCGGACAGGGTGGGAGGCTACACCTTC
-	-	TRBV11-2	TRBJ2-1	CASSLDLGGGYNEQFF	TGTGCCAGCAGCTTAGATCTTGGGGGAGGTTACAATGAGCAGTTCTTC
TRBD2	-	TRBV30	TRBJ2-5	CAWKASGETQYF	TGTGCCTGGAAAGCTAGCGGGGAGACCCAGTACTTC
TRBD2	-	TRBV30	TRBJ2-7	CAWSIRSSGRISYEQYF	TGTGCCTGGAGTATCAGGAGTAGCGGGAGAATTTCTTACGAGCAGTACTTC
-	-	TRBV30	TRBJ1-4	CAWSGGVNEKLFF	TGTGCCTGGAGTGGGGGGGTTAATGAAAAACTGTTTTTT
TRBD1	few	TRBV27	TRBJ2-7	CASSRGTGSYEQYF	TGTGCCAGCAGCCGCGGGACAGGGAGTTACGAGCAGTACTTC
TRBD1	-	TRBV4-1	TRBJ2-3	CASSQLDRGTDTQYF	TGCGCCAGCAGCCAACTAGACAGGGGAACAGATACGCAGTATTTT
TRBD1	-	TRBV18	TRBJ2-1	CASFLQGRGEQFF	TGTGCCAGCTTTTTACAGGGGAGAGGTGAGCAGTTCTTC
-	-	TRBV4-3	TRBJ1-3	CASSQDRASSGNTIYF	TGCGCCAGCAGCCAAGATCGCGCCTCCTCTGGAAACACCATATATTTT
TRBD1	-	TRBV19	TRBJ2-2	CASSQADRAPLANTGELFF	TGTGCCAGTAGTCAAGCGGACAGGGCTCCCCTCGCGAACACCGGGGAGCTGTTTTTT
-	-	TRBV11-2	TRBJ2-6	CASSPGASSSISGANVLTF	TGTGCCAGCAGTCCAGGGGCTTCCAGTTCTATCTCTGGGGCCAACGTCCTGACTTTC
-	-	TRBV30	TRBJ1-3	CAWSPRGNPGNTIYF	TGTGCCTGGAGTCCACGTGGCAACCCTGGAAACACCATATATTTT
TRBD1	-	TRBV4-3	TRBJ2-3	CASSLGQGTDTQYF	TGCGCCAGCAGCCTAGGACAGGGCACAGATACGCAGTATTTT
-	-	TRBV5-4	TRBJ1-2	CASSLTGPRGYGYTF	TGTGCCAGCAGCTTGACAGGGCCCAGGGGCTATGGCTACACCTTC
TRBD2	-	TRBV30	TRBJ2-3	CAWSVRRGGDTQYF	TGTGCCTGGAGTGTAAGGCGGGGGGGAGATACGCAGTATTTT
-	-	TRBV5-1	TRBJ2-4	CASSPEGRGLAKNIQYF	TGCGCCAGCAGCCCCGAAGGTAGGGGGTTAGCCAAAAACATTCAGTACTTC
-	-	TRBV9	TRBJ1-1	CASSGGHLNTEAFF	TGTGCCAGCAGCGGAGGACACTTGAACACTGAAGCTTTCTTT
-	-	TRBV11-2	TRBJ2-3	CASSLSAGTDTQYF	TGTGCCAGCAGCTTATCGGCGGGGACAGATACGCAGTATTTT
TRBD1	few	TRBV6-1	TRBJ2-7	CASRDRALYEQYF	TGTGCCAGCAGGGACAGGGCTCTCTACGAGCAGTACTTC
-	-	TRBV5-6	TRBJ1-5	CASSGGRTDQPQHF	TGTGCCAGCAGCGGAGGACGTACGGATCAGCCCCAGCATTTT